These 11 T cell receptor beta chains were sequenced from one sample in a study of blood T cells in healthy people across ages. Primers used in a second PCR of about 6 to 11 cycles were a sample-barcoded 5' primer and a J-beta primer mix. TCRdb redid the calling of the 5' RACE reads with MiXCR, one entry per CDR3 protein. The data hold just over 800,000 distinct CDR3 sequences, with 55% to 65% observed a single time. Source material: blood. Receptors were obtained from a man younger than 40 in good health.

The chain carries TRBV4-2 and TRBJ1-4; no firm D call. Per germline, CDR1 LGHNA and CDR2 YNFKEQ. The germline V and J ends were trimmed by 4 bases and 7 bases, with 16 bases remaining between them. The CDR3 is made up of 15 amino acids. The CDR3 DNA reads as TGTGCCAGCAGCCCCCAGTCGGCCGAGGTTGAAAAACTGTTTTTT. It codes for CASSPQSAEVEKLFF.

The V call is TRBV7-8, the J call TRBJ1-1; the D is unclear. The germline CDR1 and CDR2 sequences are SGHVS and FQNEAQ. There are 11 residues in the CDR3. Trimming cost V 8 bases and J 7 bases, with 11 bases left between them. The CDR3 bases are TGTGCCAGCGGAGTAGGCGTTGAAGCTTTCTTT. As protein: CASGVGVEAFF.

There are a few counts of this clonotype. This chain connects TRBV20-1 to TRBJ1-2; D gene unclear. CDR1 and CDR2 from the germline V gene are DFQATT and SNEGSKA (reference sequence). V was cut by 3 bases and J by 2 bases, with 7 bases left in between. This CDR3 contains 12 residues. The CDR3 sequence: CSASYSNYGYTF. The CDR3 DNA is TGCAGTGCTAGTTACAGCAACTATGGCTACACCTTC.

The rearrangement uses TRBV12-3 or TRBV12-4 and TRBJ1-2; a weak D match, TRBD1 (6 bases). The CDR3 sequence is 14 residues long. Trimming stripped 2 bases from V and 5 bases from J, with 12 bases between. The chain's CDR3 is CASSLRGSLYGYTF. For the CDR3, the DNA is TGTGCCAGCAGTTTAAGGGGGAGCCTTTATGGCTACACCTTC.

The genes are TRBV6-2 or TRBV6-3 and TRBJ1-1; TRBD1 matches at 7 bases. The ends lost 11 bases at V and 2 bases at J; junction bases unmatched: 5. Germline values: CDR1 MNHEY, CDR2 SVGEGT. CDR3 size: 12 residues. CDR3 loop: CASRQGNTEAFF. The CDR3 DNA reads as TGTGCCTCCCGACAGGGAAACACTGAAGCTTTCTTT.

This clonotype has a single count. A much bigger clone sits one base away, suggesting this may be a read error. The chain carries TRBV29-1 and TRBJ2-7, with D perhaps matching TRBD1 (5 bases). CDR1 is SQVTM, CDR2 ANQGSEA, per germline. Trimming removed 8 bases from V and 7 bases from J, with 18 bases in between. This CDR3 spans 12 amino acids. The CDR3 DNA follows: TGCAGCACCGAAGGGGATACGGATGAGCAGTACTTC. Its protein is CSTEGDTDEQYF.

This clonotype was seen more than once but under ten times. V gene TRBV12-3 or TRBV12-4 combines with J gene TRBJ1-5, with no clear D. The CDR3 is 13 residues long. Trimming took 2 bases from V and 5 from J, leaving 7 bases between them. The CDR3 bases are TGTGCCAGCAGTTTATCGGTAGATCAGCCCCAGCATTTT. It encodes CASSLSVDQPQHF.

The gene calls are TRBV6-2 or TRBV6-3 and TRBJ2-3, with a possible D match to TRBD2 (6 bases). Germline V lookup: CDR1 MNHEY, CDR2 SVGEGT. The CDR3 spans 19 residues. Trimming stripped 8 bases from V and 4 bases from J, with 31 bases between. In DNA, the CDR3 is TGTGCCAGCGCCCCGGGGAAAGGAGGTGGCGGGGCTTATGCAGATACGCAGTATTTT. Encoded protein: CASAPGKGGGGAYADTQYF.

The chain uses TRBV19 and TRBJ1-2; D ambiguous. The V gene's germline CDR1 is LNHDA and CDR2 SQIVND (reference sequence). This CDR3 comprises 17 residues. The V and J ends lost 7 bases and 4 bases respectively, with 25 bases between them. CDR3 nucleotide sequence: TGTGCCAGTACCCTTCTCACTCGAGGTCGCGCGGGCTATGGCTACACCTTC. It yields the protein CASTLLTRGRAGYGYTF. The complete variable domain, with remaining parts taken from reference TRBV19 and TRBJ1-2, reads DGGITQSPKYLFRKEGQNVTLSCEQNLNHDAMYWYRQDPGQGLRLIYYSQIVNDFQKGDIAEGYSVSREKKESFPLTVTSAQKNPTAFYLCASTLLTRGRAGYGYTFGSGTRLTVV.

The genes are TRBV12-3 or TRBV12-4 and TRBJ2-1; D is ambiguous. With 2 bases removed from V and 0 bases from J, the gap between germline ends came to 11 bases. The CDR3 runs to 16 residues. The CDR3 loop reads CASSLYPASSYNEQFF. The CDR3 coding sequence is TGTGCCAGCAGTTTATATCCCGCCAGCTCCTACAATGAGCAGTTCTTC.

The sample holds a few counts of this clonotype. The V call is TRBV11-2, the J call TRBJ2-5; perhaps TRBD2 as D (7 bases). This CDR3 has 15 amino acids. V was trimmed by 5 bases and J by 2 bases, leaving 15 bases between them. CDR1 and CDR2 from the germline V gene are SGHAT and FQNNGV. The CDR3 DNA sequence: TGTGCCAGCAGCCGGGGGGCTAGTCTACAAGAGACCCAGTACTTC. This codes for CASSRGASLQETQYF.